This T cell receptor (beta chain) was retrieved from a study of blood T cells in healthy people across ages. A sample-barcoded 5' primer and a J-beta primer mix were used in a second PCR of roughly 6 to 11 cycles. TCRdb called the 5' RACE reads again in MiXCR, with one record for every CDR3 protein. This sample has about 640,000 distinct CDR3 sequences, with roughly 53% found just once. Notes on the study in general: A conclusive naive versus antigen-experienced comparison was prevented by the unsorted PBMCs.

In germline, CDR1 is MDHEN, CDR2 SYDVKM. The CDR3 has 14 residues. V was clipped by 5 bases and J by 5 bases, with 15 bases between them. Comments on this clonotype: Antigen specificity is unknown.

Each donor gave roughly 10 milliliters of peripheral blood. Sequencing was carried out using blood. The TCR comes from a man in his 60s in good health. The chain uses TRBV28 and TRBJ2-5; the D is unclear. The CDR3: CASSPQDPFETQYF. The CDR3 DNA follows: TGTGCCAGCAGTCCCCAAGACCCTTTTGAGACCCAGTACTTC.